This T cell receptor beta chain appears in the sequencing data of a study of blood T cell repertoires in COVID-19. In the study overall: Sources were T cells, B-cell-depleted T cells, or PBMCs; the material itself was cDNA or gDNA.

CDR3 length: 13 residues. Germline CDR1 and CDR2: SNHLY and FYNNEI. The V end was cut by 6 bases, the J end by 8 bases, with 14 bases between. Per the original methods: Reference gene primer amplification gave nucleated cell count estimates. Clones were read by immunoSEQ multiplex PCR, and TCRdb kept only the in-frame ones, dropping some. That table furnishes V, J and clone size, whereas the DNA furnished D and trimming. The top ten clones hold approximately 3% of a sample with over 90,000 clones, about 85% of them seen once. The chain combines TRBV2 with TRBJ2-1, with TRBD2 as a possible D gene (5 bases). This TCR was sampled from a man aged 45-65 years in a cohort sampled during active COVID-19. The sample consisted of peripheral blood. Written as DNA, the CDR3 is TGTGCCAGCAGGGGAGATGTGGGCTATGAGCAGTTCTTC. This translates into CASRGDVGYEQFF.